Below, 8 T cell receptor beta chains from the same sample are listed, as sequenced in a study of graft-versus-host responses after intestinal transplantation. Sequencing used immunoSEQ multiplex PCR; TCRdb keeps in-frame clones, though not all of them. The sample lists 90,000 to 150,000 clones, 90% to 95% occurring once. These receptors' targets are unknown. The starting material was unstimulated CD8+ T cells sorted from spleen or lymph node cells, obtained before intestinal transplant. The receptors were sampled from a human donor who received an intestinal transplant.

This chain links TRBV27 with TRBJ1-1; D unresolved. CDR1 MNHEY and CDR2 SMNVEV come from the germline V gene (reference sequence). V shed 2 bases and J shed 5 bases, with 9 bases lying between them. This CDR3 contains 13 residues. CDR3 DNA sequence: TGTGCCAGCAGTTTAGGCGTTGGAACTGAAGCTTTCTTT. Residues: CASSLGVGTEAFF.

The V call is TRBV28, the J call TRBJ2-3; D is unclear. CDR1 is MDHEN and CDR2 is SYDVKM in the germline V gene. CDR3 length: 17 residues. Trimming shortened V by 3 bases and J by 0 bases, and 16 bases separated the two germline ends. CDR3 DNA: TGTGCCAGCAGTTTGGGAAGGGCGCGCTTAAGCACAGATACGCAGTATTTT. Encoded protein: CASSLGRARLSTDTQYF.

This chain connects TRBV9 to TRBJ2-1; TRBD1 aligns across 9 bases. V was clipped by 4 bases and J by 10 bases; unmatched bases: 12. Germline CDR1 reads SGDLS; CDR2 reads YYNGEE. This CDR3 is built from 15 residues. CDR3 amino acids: CASSLGTGSIDEQFF. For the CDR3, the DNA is TGTGCCAGCAGCCTAGGGACAGGGAGTATCGACGAGCAGTTCTTC.

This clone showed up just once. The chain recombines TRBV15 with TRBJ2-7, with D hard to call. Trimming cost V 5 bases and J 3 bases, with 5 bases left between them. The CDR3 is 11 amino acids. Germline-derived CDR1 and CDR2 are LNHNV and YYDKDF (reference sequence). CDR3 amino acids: CATSQNYEQYF. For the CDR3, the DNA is TGTGCCACCAGCCAAAACTACGAGCAGTACTTC.

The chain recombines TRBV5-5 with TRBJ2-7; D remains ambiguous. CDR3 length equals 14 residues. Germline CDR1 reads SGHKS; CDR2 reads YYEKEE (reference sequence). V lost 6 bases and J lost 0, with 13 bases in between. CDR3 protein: CASNHELTSYEQYF. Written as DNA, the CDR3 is TGTGCCAGCAATCATGAGCTCACCTCCTACGAGCAGTACTTC.

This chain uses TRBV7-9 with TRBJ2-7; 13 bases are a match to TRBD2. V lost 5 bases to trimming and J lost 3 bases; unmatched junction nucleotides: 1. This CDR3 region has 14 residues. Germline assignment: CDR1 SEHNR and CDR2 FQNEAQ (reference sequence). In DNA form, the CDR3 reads TGTGCCAGCAGCGGACTAGCGGGAGACTACGAGCAGTACTTC. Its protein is CASSGLAGDYEQYF.

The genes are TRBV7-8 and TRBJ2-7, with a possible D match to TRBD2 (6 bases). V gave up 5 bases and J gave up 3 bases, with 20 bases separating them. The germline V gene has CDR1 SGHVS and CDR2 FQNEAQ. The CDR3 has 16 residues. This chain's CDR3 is CASSPSVRDGFYEQYF. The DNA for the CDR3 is TGTGCCAGCAGCCCTAGCGTCAGGGACGGGTTCTACGAGCAGTACTTC.

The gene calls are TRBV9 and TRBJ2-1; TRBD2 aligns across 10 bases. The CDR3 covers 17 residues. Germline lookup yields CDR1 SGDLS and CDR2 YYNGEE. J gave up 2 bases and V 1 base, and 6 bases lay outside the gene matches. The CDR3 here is CASSVRLAGRAYNEQFF. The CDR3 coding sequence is TGTGCCAGCAGCGTAAGACTAGCGGGCCGGGCCTACAATGAGCAGTTCTTC.